This T cell receptor beta chain emerged from a study of blood T cells in healthy people across ages. The CDR3 is 16 amino acids. The germline gives CDR1 MGHRA, CDR2 YSYEKL. Regarding the study as a whole: A roughly linear age-dependent decrease characterized TCR beta diversity per million T cells.

Researchers collected ten milliliters of peripheral blood from every single donor. On this clonotype itself: The antigen remains undetermined.

Then a second PCR, running roughly 7 to 11 cycles, was carried out with a sample-barcoded 5' primer and a J-beta primer mix. TCRdb reanalysed the 5' RACE reads using MiXCR and keeps one entry per CDR3 protein. Among around 780,000 distinct CDR3 sequences listed, 25% to 30% were seen once. This same sample was also part of a study on T cells of mothers and their children.

The gene calls are TRBV4-1 and TRBJ2-5, with D perhaps given as TRBD1 or TRBD2 (7 bases each). The J call may not be correct, given that the DNA end is closer to TRBJ2-7. The sample consisted of blood. The clonotype comes from a boy aged 10-17 years in good health. This CDR3 reads CASSQAPGGTTYEQYF. CDR3 nucleotides: TGCGCCAGCAGCCAAGCCCCAGGGGGGACTACCTACGAGCAGTACTTC.